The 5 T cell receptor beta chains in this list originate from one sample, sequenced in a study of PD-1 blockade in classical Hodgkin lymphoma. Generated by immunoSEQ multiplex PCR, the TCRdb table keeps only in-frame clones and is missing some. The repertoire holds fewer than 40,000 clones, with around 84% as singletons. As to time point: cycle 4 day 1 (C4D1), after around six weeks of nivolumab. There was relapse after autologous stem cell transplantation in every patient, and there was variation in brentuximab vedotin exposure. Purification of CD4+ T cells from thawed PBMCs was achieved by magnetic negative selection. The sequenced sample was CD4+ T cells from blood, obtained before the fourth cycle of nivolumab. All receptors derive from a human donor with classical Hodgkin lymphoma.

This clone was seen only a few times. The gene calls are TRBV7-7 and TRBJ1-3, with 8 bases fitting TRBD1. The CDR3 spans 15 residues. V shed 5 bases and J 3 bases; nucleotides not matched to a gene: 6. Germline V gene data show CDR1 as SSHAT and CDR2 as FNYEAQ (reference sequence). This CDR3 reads CASSATTGGGNTIYF. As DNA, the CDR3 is TGTGCCAGCAGCGCCACAACAGGGGGTGGAAACACCATATATTTT. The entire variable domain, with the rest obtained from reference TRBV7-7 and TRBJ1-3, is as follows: GAGVSQSPRYKVTKRGQDVTLRCDPISSHATLYWYQQALGQGPEFLTYFNYEAQPDKSGLPSDRFSAERPEGSISTLTIQRTEQRDSAMYRCASSATTGGGNTIYFGEGSWLTVV.

CDR3 amino acids: CASSQQQGASYGYTF. The CDR3 nucleotides read TGTGCCAGCTCACAACAGCAGGGGGCCAGCTATGGCTACACCTTC. This chain links TRBV18 with TRBJ1-2; the match to TRBD1 covers 8 bases. This CDR3 has 15 amino acids. Germline CDR1 is KGHSH and CDR2 is LQKENI. The V gene end was trimmed by 4 bases and the J gene end by 4 bases; junction bases not matched to a gene: 8.

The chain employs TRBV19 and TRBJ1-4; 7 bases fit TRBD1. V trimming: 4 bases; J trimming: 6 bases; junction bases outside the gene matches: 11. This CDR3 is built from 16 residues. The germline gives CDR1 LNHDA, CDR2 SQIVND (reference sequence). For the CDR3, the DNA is TGTGCCAGTAGTACCTTCCTTCAGGGGGGGCATGAAAAACTGTTTTTT. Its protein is CASSTFLQGGHEKLFF. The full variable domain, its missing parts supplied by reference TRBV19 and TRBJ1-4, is DGGITQSPKYLFRKEGQNVTLSCEQNLNHDAMYWYRQDPGQGLRLIYYSQIVNDFQKGDIAEGYSVSREKKESFPLTVTSAQKNPTAFYLCASSTFLQGGHEKLFFGSGTQLSVL.

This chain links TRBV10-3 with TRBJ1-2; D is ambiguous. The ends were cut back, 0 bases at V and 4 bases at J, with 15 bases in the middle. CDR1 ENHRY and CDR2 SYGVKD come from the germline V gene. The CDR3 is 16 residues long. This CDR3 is CAISESYSLLTYGYTF. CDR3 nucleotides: TGTGCCATCAGTGAGTCCTACAGCCTACTTACCTATGGCTACACCTTC.

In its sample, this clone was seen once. The CDR3 is CASSPLPIHTEAFF. DNA of the CDR3: TGTGCCAGCTCACCACTCCCCATACACACTGAAGCTTTCTTT. The V and J genes are TRBV18 and TRBJ1-1, with D unresolved. The V end was cut by 1 base, the J end by 3 bases, with 9 bases between. CDR1 and CDR2 (germline): KGHSH, LQKENI. The CDR3 covers 14 residues.